This TCR beta chain was recovered during a study of T cell responses to AZD1222 COVID-19 vaccine. CDR1 is SQVTM and CDR2 is ANQGSEA in the germline V gene. V was cut by 6 bases and J by 4 bases, with 9 bases left in between. CDR3 size: 12 residues. Of note for this clone: As yet, its antigen is unknown.

General observations from the study: Receipt of two AZD1222 doses was followed by a rise in Spike-specific TCR breadth and depth. The study found vaccine-associated CD4 TCRs spanning spike, dominant at 160-218 and 743-854. In all cases, repertoires were sampled only after the peak T cell response.

This table comes from immunoSEQ multiplex PCR, and its TCRdb copy is limited to in-frame clones, with some not included. The sample has around 80,000 clones; 80% to 90% are singletons. The study pooled second doses at about 4 or about 12 weeks. The source material was peripheral blood, sampled 28 days after the second AZD1222 dose. The rearrangement joins TRBV29-1 to TRBJ2-2; tentatively, D is TRBD2 (5 bases). This clonotype was sampled from an adult who received the AZD1222 COVID-19 vaccine. The CDR3 sequence: CSVAGGTGELFF. CDR3 coding DNA: TGCAGCGTCGCAGGAGGCACCGGGGAGCTGTTTTTT.